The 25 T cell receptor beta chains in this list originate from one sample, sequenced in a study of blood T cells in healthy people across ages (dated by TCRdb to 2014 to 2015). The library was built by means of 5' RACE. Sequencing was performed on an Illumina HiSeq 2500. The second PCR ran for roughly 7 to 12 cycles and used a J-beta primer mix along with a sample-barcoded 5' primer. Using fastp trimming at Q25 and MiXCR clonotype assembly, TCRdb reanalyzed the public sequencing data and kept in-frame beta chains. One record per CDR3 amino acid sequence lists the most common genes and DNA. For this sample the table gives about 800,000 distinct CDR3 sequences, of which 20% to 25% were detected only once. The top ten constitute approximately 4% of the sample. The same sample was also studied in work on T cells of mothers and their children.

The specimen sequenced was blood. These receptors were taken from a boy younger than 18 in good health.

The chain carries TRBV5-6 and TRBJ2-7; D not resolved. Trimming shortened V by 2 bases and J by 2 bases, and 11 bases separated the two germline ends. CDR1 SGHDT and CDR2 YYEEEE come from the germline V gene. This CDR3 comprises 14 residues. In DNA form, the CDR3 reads TGTGCCAGCAGCTTCGGACCGAAAGCCTACGAGCAGTACTTC. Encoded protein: CASSFGPKAYEQYF. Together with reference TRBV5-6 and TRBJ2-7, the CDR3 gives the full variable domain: DAGVTQSPTHLIKTRGQQVTLRCSPKSGHDTVSWYQQALGQGPQFIFQYYEEEERQRGNFPDRFSGHQFPNYSSELNVNALLLGDSALYLCASSFGPKAYEQYFGPGTRLTVT.

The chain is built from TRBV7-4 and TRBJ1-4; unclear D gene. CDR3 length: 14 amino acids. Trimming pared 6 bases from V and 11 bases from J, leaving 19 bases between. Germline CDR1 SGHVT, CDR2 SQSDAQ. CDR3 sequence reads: CASSSTPASWKLFF. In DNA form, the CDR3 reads TGTGCCAGCAGTTCTACACCAGCTTCGTGGAAACTGTTTTTT. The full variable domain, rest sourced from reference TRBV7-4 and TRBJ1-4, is GAGVSQSPRYKVAKRGRDVALRCDSISGHVTLYWYRQTLGQGSEVLTYSQSDAQRDKSGRPSGRFSAERPERSVSTLKIQRTEQGDSAVYLCASSSTPASWKLFFGSGTQLSVL.

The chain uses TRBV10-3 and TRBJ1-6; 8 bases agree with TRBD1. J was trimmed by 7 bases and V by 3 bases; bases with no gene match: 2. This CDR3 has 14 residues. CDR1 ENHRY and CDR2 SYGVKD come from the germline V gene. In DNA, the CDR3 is TGTGCCATCAGTGACCGACAGGGGAATTCACCCCTCCACTTT. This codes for CAISDRQGNSPLHF.

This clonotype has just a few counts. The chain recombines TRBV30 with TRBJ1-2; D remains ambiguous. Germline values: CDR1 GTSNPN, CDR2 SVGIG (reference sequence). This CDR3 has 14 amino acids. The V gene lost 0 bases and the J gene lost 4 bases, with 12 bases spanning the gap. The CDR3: CAWSVHVSPYGYTF. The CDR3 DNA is TGTGCCTGGAGTGTACATGTCAGTCCCTATGGCTACACCTTC.

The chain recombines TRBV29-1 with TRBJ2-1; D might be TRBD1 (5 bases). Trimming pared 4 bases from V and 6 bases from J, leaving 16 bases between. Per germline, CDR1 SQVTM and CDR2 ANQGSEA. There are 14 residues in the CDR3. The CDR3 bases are TGCAGCGTTGCCCACAACACCGACAGCAATGAGCAGTTCTTC. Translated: CSVAHNTDSNEQFF.

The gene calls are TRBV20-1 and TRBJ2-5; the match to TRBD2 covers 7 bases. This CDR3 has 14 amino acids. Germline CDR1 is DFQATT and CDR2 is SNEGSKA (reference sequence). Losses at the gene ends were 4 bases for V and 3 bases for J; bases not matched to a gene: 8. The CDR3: CSATPSSGKETQYF. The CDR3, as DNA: TGCAGTGCTACCCCATCTAGCGGAAAAGAGACCCAGTACTTC.

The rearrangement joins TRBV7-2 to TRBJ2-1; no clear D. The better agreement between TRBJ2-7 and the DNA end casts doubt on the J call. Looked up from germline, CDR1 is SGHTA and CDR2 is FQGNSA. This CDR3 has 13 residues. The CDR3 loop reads CASSLISVTEQYF. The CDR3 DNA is TGTGCCAGCAGCTTAATTTCAGTGACAGAGCAGTACTTC.

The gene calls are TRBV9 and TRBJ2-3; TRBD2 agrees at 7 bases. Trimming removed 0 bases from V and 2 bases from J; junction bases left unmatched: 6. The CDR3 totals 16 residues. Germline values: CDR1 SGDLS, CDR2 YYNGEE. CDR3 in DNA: TGTGCCAGCAGCGTAGAGGGACTAATCCCCACAGATACGCAGTATTTT. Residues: CASSVEGLIPTDTQYF.

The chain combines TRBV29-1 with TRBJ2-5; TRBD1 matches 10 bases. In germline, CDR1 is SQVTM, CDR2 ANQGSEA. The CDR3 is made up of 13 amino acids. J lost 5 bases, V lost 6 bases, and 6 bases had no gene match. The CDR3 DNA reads TGCAGCGTGCGACAGGGGGCTGGGGAGACCCAGTACTTC. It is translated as CSVRQGAGETQYF.

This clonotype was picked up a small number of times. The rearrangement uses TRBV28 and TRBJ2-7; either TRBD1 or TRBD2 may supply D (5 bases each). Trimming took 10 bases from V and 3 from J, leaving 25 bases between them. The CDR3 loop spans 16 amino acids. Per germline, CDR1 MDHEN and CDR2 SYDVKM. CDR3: CATSRLEGIVVYEQYF. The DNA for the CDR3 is TGTGCCACGTCCCGTCTTGAGGGGATCGTCGTCTACGAGCAGTACTTC.

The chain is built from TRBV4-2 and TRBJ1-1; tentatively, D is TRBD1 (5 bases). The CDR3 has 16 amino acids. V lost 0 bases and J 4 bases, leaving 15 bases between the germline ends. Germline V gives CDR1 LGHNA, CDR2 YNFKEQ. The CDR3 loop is CASSQESVGEGTEAFF. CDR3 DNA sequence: TGTGCCAGCAGCCAAGAGTCAGTAGGGGAGGGCACTGAAGCTTTCTTT.

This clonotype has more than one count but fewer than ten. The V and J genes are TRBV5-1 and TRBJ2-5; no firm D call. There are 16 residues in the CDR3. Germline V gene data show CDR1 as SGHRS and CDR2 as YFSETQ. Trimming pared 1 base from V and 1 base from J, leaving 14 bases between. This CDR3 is CASSLSQLHTQETQYF. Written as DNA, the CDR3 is TGCGCCAGCAGCTTGAGCCAACTACACACCCAAGAGACCCAGTACTTC.

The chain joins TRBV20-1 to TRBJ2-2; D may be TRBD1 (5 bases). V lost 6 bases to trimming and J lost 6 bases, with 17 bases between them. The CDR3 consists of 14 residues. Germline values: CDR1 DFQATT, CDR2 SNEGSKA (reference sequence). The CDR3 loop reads CSAQGAVVPGELFF. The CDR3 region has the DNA TGCAGTGCCCAAGGGGCAGTAGTTCCCGGGGAGCTGTTTTTT.

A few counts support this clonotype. The CDR3 protein is CASSPTGATSGNTIYF. As DNA, the CDR3 is TGTGCCAGCAGCCCCACCGGGGCGACCTCTGGAAACACCATATATTTT. This chain links TRBV7-6 with TRBJ1-3; D perhaps matches TRBD1 (5 bases). CDR1 and CDR2 from the germline V gene are SGHVS and FNYEAQ. V lost 5 bases, J lost 0 bases, and 14 bases lay in between. CDR3 size: 16 residues.

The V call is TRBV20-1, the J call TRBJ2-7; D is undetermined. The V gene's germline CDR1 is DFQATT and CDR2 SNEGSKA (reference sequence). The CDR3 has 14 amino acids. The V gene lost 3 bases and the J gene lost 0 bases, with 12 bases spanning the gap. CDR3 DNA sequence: TGCAGTGCTAGCGCTGTTCTGAGCTCCTACGAGCAGTACTTC. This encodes CSASAVLSSYEQYF.

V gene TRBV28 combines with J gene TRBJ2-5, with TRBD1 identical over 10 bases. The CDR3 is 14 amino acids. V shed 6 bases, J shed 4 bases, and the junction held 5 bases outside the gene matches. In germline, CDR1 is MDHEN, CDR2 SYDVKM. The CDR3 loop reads CASRADRGPETQYF. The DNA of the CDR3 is TGTGCCAGCAGAGCCGACAGGGGGCCAGAGACCCAGTACTTC.

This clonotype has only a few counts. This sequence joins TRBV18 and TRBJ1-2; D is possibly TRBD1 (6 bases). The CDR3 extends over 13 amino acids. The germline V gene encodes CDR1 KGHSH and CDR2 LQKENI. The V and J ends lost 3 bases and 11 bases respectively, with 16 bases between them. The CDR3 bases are TGTGCCAGCTCACCGGGACATAACCCCGGGTACACCTTC. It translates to CASSPGHNPGYTF.

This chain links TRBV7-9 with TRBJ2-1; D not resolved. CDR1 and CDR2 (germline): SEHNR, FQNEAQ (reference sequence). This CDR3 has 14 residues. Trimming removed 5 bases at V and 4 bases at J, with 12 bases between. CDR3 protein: CASSPRNGYNEQFF. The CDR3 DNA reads TGTGCCAGCAGCCCCCGGAACGGATACAATGAGCAGTTCTTC.

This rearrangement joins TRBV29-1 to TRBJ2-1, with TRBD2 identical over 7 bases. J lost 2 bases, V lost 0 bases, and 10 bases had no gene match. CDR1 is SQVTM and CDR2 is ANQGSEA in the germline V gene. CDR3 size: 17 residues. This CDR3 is CSVEDGEGSRTYNEQFF. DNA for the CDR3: TGCAGCGTTGAAGATGGGGAGGGATCTAGAACCTACAATGAGCAGTTCTTC.

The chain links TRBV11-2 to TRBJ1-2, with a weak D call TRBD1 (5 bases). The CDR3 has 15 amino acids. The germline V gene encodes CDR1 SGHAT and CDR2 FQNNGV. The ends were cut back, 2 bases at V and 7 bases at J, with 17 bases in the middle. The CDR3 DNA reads TGTGCCAGCAGCTTAAGGGCAGTACTCCAGGGTGGCTACACCTTC. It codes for CASSLRAVLQGGYTF.

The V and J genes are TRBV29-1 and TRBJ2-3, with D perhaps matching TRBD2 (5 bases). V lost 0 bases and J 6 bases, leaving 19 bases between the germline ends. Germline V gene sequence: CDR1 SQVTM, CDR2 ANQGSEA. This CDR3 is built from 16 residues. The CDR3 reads CSVEDKVASRLDTQYF. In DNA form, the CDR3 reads TGCAGCGTTGAAGATAAGGTGGCTAGCCGCTTGGATACGCAGTATTTT.

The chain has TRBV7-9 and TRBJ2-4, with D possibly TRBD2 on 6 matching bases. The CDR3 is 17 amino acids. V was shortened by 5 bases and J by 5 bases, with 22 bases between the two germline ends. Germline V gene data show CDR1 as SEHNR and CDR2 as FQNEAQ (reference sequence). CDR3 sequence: CASSRGAGRLYENIQYF. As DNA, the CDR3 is TGTGCCAGCAGCCGCGGGGCAGGAAGGCTTTACGAAAACATTCAGTACTTC. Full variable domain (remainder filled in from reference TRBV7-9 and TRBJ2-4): DTGVSQNPRHKITKRGQNVTFRCDPISEHNRLYWYRQTLGQGPEFLTYFQNEAQLEKSRLLSDRFSAERPKGSFSTLEIQRTEQGDSAMYLCASSRGAGRLYENIQYFGAGTRLSVL.

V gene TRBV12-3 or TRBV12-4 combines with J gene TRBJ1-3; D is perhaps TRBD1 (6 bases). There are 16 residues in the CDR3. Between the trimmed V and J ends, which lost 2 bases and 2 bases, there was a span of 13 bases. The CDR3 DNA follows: TGTGCCAGCAGTTTATTAGAGGGGGAGACTGGAAACACCATATATTTT. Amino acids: CASSLLEGETGNTIYF.

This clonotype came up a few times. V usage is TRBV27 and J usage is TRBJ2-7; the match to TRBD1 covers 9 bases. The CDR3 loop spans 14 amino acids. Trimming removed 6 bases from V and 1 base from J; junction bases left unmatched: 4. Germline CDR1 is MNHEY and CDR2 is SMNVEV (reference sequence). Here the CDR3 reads CASRGDRDSYEQYF. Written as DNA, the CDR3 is TGTGCCAGCAGGGGGGACAGGGATTCCTACGAGCAGTACTTC.

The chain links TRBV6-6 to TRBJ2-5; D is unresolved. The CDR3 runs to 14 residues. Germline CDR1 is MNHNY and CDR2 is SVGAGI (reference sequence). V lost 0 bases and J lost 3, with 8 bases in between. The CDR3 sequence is CASSYSKQEETQYF. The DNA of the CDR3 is TGTGCCAGCAGTTACTCGAAGCAGGAAGAGACCCAGTACTTC.